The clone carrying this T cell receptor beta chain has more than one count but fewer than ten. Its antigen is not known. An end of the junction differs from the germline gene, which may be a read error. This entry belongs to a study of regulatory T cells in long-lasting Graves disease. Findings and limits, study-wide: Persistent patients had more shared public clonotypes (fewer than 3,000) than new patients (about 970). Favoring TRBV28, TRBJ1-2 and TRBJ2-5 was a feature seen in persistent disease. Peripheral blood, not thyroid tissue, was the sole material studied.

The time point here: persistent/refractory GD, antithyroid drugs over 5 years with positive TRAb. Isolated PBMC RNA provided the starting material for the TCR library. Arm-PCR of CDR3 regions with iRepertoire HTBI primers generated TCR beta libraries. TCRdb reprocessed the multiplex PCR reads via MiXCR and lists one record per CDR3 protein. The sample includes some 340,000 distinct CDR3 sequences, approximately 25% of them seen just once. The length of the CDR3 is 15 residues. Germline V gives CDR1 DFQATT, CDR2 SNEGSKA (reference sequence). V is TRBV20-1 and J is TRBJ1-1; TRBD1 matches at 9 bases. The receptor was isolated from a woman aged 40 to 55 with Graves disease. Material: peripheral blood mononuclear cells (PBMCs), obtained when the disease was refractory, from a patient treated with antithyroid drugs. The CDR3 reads CSARSDRGLKTEAFF. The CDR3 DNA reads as TGCAGTGCTAGATCGGACAGGGGTCTGAAAACTGAAGCTTTCTTT.